The 6 T cell receptor beta chains given below trace back to one sample, sequenced in a study of blood T cell repertoires in COVID-19. Sequenced by immunoSEQ multiplex PCR; TCRdb stores in-frame clones only, minus some. The sample carries under 500,000 clones, over 75% recorded once. Source material: PBMCs or T cells enriched from blood (not recorded which). These receptors originate from a man between 25 and 39 years old who had recovered from COVID-19.

The chain has TRBV5-5 and TRBJ1-6; 7 bases are shared with TRBD1. CDR1 and CDR2 (germline): SGHKS, YYEKEE (reference sequence). This CDR3 has 13 amino acids. V shed 3 bases, J shed 10 bases, and the junction held 4 bases outside the gene matches. The CDR3 protein is CASSSQGDSPLHF. CDR3 nucleotide sequence: TGTGCCAGCAGCTCGCAGGGGGACTCACCCCTCCACTTT.

The rearrangement joins TRBV15 to TRBJ2-1; D uncertain. V shed 9 bases and J shed 0 bases, with 12 bases lying between them. This CDR3 contains 14 residues. The germline CDR1 and CDR2 sequences are LNHNV and YYDKDF (reference sequence). CDR3 loop: CATSKLHSYNEQFF. CDR3 bases: TGTGCCACTAGTAAGCTGCACTCCTACAATGAGCAGTTCTTC.

The rearrangement links TRBV9 to TRBJ1-3; 8 bases line up with TRBD1. The germline CDR1 and CDR2 sequences are SGDLS and YYNGEE. The CDR3 sequence is 15 residues long. Germline trimming cut 4 bases from V and 4 bases from J; bases unmatched to any gene: 7. The CDR3 DNA sequence: TGTGCCAGCAGCCTCGGGACAGGTTCGGGAAACACCATATATTTT. It yields the protein CASSLGTGSGNTIYF.

The CDR3: CASSSPGQKSGTQYF. The CDR3 DNA reads as TGTGCCAGCTCATCTCCGGGACAGAAATCGGGGACCCAGTACTTC. The gene calls are TRBV18 and TRBJ2-5; TRBD1 agrees at 7 bases. The germline V gene encodes CDR1 KGHSH and CDR2 LQKENI. The CDR3 covers 15 residues. The ends lost 5 bases at V and 7 bases at J; junction bases unmatched: 13.

V gene TRBV24-1 combines with J gene TRBJ2-1; perhaps TRBD2 as D (6 bases). The germline V and J ends were trimmed by 4 bases and 0 bases, with 12 bases remaining between them. Germline assignment: CDR1 KGHDR and CDR2 SFDVKD. The CDR3 is 16 residues long. As DNA, the CDR3 is TGTGCCACCAGTGACGGTAGCGGAAGCTCCTACAATGAGCAGTTCTTC. Translated: CATSDGSGSSYNEQFF.

The chain joins TRBV28 to TRBJ1-1; D may be TRBD1 (5 bases). CDR1 is MDHEN and CDR2 is SYDVKM in the germline V gene. Trimming cost V 8 bases and J 0 bases, with 13 bases left between them. The CDR3 runs to 14 residues. CDR3 loop: CASLTGHMNTEAFF. In DNA form, the CDR3 reads TGTGCCAGCCTCACAGGCCACATGAACACTGAAGCTTTCTTT. The full variable domain, with the rest looked up from reference TRBV28 and TRBJ1-1, is DVKVTQSSRYLVKRTGEKVFLECVQDMDHENMFWYRQDPGLGLRLIYFSYDVKMKEKGDIPEGYSVSREKKERFSLILESASTNQTSMYLCASLTGHMNTEAFFGQGTRLTVV.